Listed below are T cell receptor beta chains from one sample, sequenced in a study of T-cell memory formation after mild COVID-19. TCRdb analysed the 5' RACE reads with MiXCR anew, one entry per CDR3 protein. The sample yields about 560,000 distinct CDR3 sequences, about 20% seen once. The specimen sequenced was PBMCs or a T cell subset sorted from them (not recorded which). These receptors were obtained from an adult woman who had mild COVID-19 (a few samples of this study predate the infection). Cell type and time point are not known. CDR3s include the opening cysteine and the closing phenylalanine or tryptophan. Each record gives: V gene, J gene, CDR3 length, D gene, CDR3 protein. The D gene is left open where the match is weak.

V: TRBV7-3
J: TRBJ1-1
length: 14
D: .
CDR3: CASSFQGSNTEVFF

V: TRBV24-1
J: TRBJ2-2
length: 17
D: TRBD1
CDR3: CATSDTGTGVVTGELFF

V: TRBV4-3
J: TRBJ2-1
length: 17
D: .
CDR3: CASSQDQSGRYGGEQFF

V: TRBV7-7
J: TRBJ2-2
length: 14
D: TRBD2
CDR3: CASSPGLAAGELFF

V: TRBV6-2/TRBV6-3
J: TRBJ1-6
length: 15
D: .
CDR3: CASSYSNLGRSPLHF

V: TRBV7-6
J: TRBJ2-3
length: 15
D: TRBD1
CDR3: CASSLVGTVTDTQYF

V: TRBV3-1
J: TRBJ2-3
length: 14
D: .
CDR3: CASSQGPSEATQYF

V: TRBV10-3
J: TRBJ2-3
length: 13
D: .
CDR3: CAISESPPDTQYF

V: TRBV24-1
J: TRBJ2-1
length: 14
D: TRBD2
CDR3: CATSGVAGEGEQFF

V: TRBV19
J: TRBJ1-1
length: 16
D: .
CDR3: CASSTLPPGRIPEAFF

V: TRBV11-2
J: TRBJ2-7
length: 15
D: .
CDR3: CASSFIAGADYEQYF

V: TRBV24-1
J: TRBJ2-7
length: 13
D: TRBD2
CDR3: CATSDGTSGDEHF

V: TRBV27
J: TRBJ1-1
length: 13
D: .
CDR3: CASSSRSNTEAFF

V: TRBV2
J: TRBJ2-7
length: 12
D: .
CDR3: CASGNDLYEQYF

V: TRBV4-2
J: TRBJ2-1
length: 15
D: TRBD1
CDR3: CASSLNRGSYDEQFF

V: TRBV9
J: TRBJ2-2
length: 17
D: .
CDR3: CASSPRSPSPFTGELFF

V: TRBV27
J: TRBJ2-6
length: 15
D: TRBD1
CDR3: CASRTGGAGANVLTF

V: TRBV24-1
J: TRBJ2-3
length: 16
D: .
CDR3: CATSDLVQGRGDTQYF

V: TRBV12-3/TRBV12-4
J: TRBJ1-1
length: 13
D: TRBD1
CDR3: CASSGDHRGKAFF

V: TRBV9
J: TRBJ1-1
length: 14
D: .
CDR3: CASSVVGDETEAFF

V: TRBV28
J: TRBJ2-3
length: 14
D: TRBD1
CDR3: CASSSRDSPDTQYF

V: TRBV7-8
J: TRBJ1-2
length: 14
D: .
CDR3: CASSHPGLGYGYTF

V: TRBV12-3/TRBV12-4
J: TRBJ2-2
length: 15
D: .
CDR3: CASSFGIASTGELFF

V: TRBV19
J: TRBJ2-1
length: 15
D: TRBD2
CDR3: CASSRKTSGVHEQFF

V: TRBV7-9
J: TRBJ2-3
length: 16
D: TRBD1
CDR3: CSVEDRERGLGDTQYF

V: TRBV11-3
J: TRBJ2-2
length: 17
D: .
CDR3: CASSLGRADGSAGELFF

V: TRBV11-1
J: TRBJ2-7
length: 15
D: .
CDR3: CASSPGQLVSYEQYF

V: TRBV5-4
J: TRBJ2-3
length: 16
D: TRBD2
CDR3: CASSFSGGALTDTQYF

V: TRBV7-3
J: TRBJ2-7
length: 14
D: .
CDR3: CASSLTGAFYEQYF